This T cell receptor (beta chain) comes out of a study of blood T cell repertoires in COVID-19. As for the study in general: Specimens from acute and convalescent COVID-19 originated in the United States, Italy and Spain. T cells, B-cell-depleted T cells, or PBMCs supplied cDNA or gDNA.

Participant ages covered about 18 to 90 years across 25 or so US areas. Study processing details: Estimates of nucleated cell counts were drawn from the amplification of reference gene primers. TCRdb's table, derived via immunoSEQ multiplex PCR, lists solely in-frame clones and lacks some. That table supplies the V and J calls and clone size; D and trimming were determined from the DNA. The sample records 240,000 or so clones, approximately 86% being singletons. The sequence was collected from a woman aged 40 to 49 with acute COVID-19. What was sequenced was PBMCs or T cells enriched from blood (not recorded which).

DNA for the CDR3: TGTGCCAGCAGCCTTAGAGCGGGAGCGAGCACCGGGGAGCTGTTTTTT. Protein: CASSLRAGASTGELFF. The V and J genes are TRBV5-4 and TRBJ2-2; 8 positions agree with TRBD2. This CDR3 is 16 amino acids long. Germline V gives CDR1 SGHNT, CDR2 YYREEE (reference sequence). Germline trimming cut 4 bases from V and 4 bases from J; bases unmatched to any gene: 9.